This T cell receptor beta chain derives from a study of blood T cell repertoires in COVID-19. Profiling relied on immunoSEQ multiplex PCR, and the TCRdb table lists in-frame clones only, not all of them. The sample holds some 140,000 clones; 75% to 90% are singletons and the top ten take under 2.5%. Germline CDR1 is SGDLS and CDR2 is YYNGEE. The CDR3 runs 13 residues. J lost 3 bases, V lost 4 bases, and 3 bases had no gene match. This TCR was recovered from a man aged 45 to 65 with active COVID-19. This rearrangement joins TRBV9 to TRBJ2-5; 7 bases are shared with TRBD1. Sample: peripheral blood. DNA of the CDR3: TGTGCCAGCAGCCCCGGGACAGAAGAGACCCAGTACTTC. This codes for CASSPGTEETQYF.